Below, one T cell receptor (beta chain) is given with its context. The CDR3 sequence is 14 residues long. Germline V CDR1 and CDR2: SGHTA, FQGNSA. Trimming took off 5 bases at V and 0 bases at J, with 8 bases between the two ends. Two negative PCRs, clearance, or symptom resolution had been documented for recovered Cohort 3 donors. The source of the sample is a study of blood T cell repertoires in COVID-19. For the study at large: The United States, Italy and Spain supplied acute and convalescent COVID-19 samples.

Libraries were prepared by immunoSEQ multiplex PCR; TCRdb keeps only in-frame clonotypes and omits some of them. The repertoire holds approximately 160,000 clones, with roughly 87% as singletons. The genes are TRBV7-2 and TRBJ2-1; D unresolved. The sequenced sample consisted of PBMCs or T cells enriched from blood (not recorded which). This sequence originates from a woman in her 50s who had recovered from COVID-19. CDR3 loop: CASSLRSSYNEQFF. The CDR3 DNA sequence: TGTGCCAGCAGCCTACGGAGCTCCTACAATGAGCAGTTCTTC.